Listed below are T cell receptor beta chains from one sample, sequenced in a study of cytomegalovirus exposure and HLA in healthy donors. Sequenced by immunoSEQ multiplex PCR; TCRdb stores in-frame clones only, minus some. The sample lists about 120,000 clones, around nine tenths occurring once. Sequencing was carried out using PBMCs. These receptor sequences come from a man aged 18 to 30 in good health and CMV-seropositive. CDR3s include the opening cysteine and the closing phenylalanine or tryptophan. The D gene is left open where the match is weak.

>-|TRBV5-1
CASSQTGSATNEKLFF
>-|TRBV4-1
CASSQDLGAGGNTEAFF
>TRBD1|TRBV4-2
CASSQGQGARTEAFF
>-|TRBV7-8
CASSRTVLYTQYF
>-|TRBV27
CASSSMGSTEAFF
>-|TRBV4-1
CASSHRVSGANVLTF
>TRBD1|TRBV5-8
CASTKGTGGEKLFF
>TRBD2|TRBV28
CASSLAGGESYEQYF
>-|TRBV5-1
CASSLGVAGHNEQFF
>TRBD1|TRBV6-6
CASSLRTGYGYTF
>TRBD2|TRBV5-6
CASSPPGLAGDDEQFF
>-|TRBV6-6
CASSYSRGANTEAFF
>-|TRBV6-5
CASSYSGQLNQPQHF
>TRBD1|TRBV7-2
CASSLRRRDREYTIYF
>TRBD1|TRBV4-3
CASSQKQGLTEQYF
>TRBD1|TRBV19
CASKATGVTGELFF
>-|TRBV27
CASSKNPGAYEQYF
>-|TRBV14
CASSQLPTEETQYF
>-|TRBV7-9
CASSPIGQQNTGELFF
>TRBD2|TRBV9
CASSAGGRDEQFF
>TRBD2|TRBV28
CASRTGTSGGQHEQYF
>-|TRBV6-6
CASSYSAGDYGYTF
>TRBD1|TRBV4-3
CASSHGDSRTEAFF